Detailed here is one TCR beta chain. No cognate antigen has been identified for it. Within one base of it there is no much larger clone, and no base qualities were kept. The record originates from a study of CD8 T cells in ankylosing spondylitis listed by TCRdb under 2017. Concerning the study at large: The study set out to find disease-linked TCR variants by profiling T cell receptor beta repertoires in ankylosing spondylitis patients and healthy donors. The full study cohort was made up of about 25 ankylosing spondylitis patients and approximately 100 healthy donors. Peripheral blood was sampled, and synovial fluid was also collected from ankylosing spondylitis patients.

Findings and caveats that apply to the study as a whole: The disease-linked clones were reported to be significantly enriched in matched synovial fluid samples from ankylosing spondylitis patients. Some motif variants had previously been reported in the synovial fluid and blood of reactive arthritis patients, which suggests shared mechanisms of disease initiation. A TCR beta motif of eight highly homologous amino acid variants appeared characteristic of blood from ankylosing spondylitis patients. A CD8+ phenotype was shown by the disease-linked clones, which were found at relatively low frequencies in peripheral blood.

Sequencing relied on an Illumina HiSeq 2500. Quantitative 5'-RACE with molecular barcodes was used to prepare TCR beta libraries. On the study's bioinformatics: A new computational method, built on a probabilistic model of VDJ rearrangement, was used to identify disease-linked TCR variants. The public reads were reprocessed in TCRdb via fastp at Q25 and MiXCR, keeping in-frame beta chains. CDR3 protein duplicates are merged, each entry listing the most common genes and DNA. Clone size and V and J calls follow TCRdb, not the original study. Across this sample there are around 140,000 distinct CDR3 sequences, with roughly 18% seen only once. The top ten clonotypes cover roughly a third of the sample. The CDR3, from cysteine to phenylalanine, totals 13 residues. The read is trimmed to its CDR3 DNA, 39 bases read in frame from base 1. For CDR1 and CDR2, the germline V gene lists SGDLS and YYNGEE. V is pared back by 5 bases and J by 7 bases, with 12 bases lying between the germline termini.

The V and J segments used are TRBV9 and TRBJ2-2; the D gene is unclear. The source of this sequence is a male donor with ankylosing spondylitis. Sequencing used blood, either unsorted or a sorted T cell fraction (not recorded which). The DNA sequence is TGTGCCAGCAGGGCAGACTTGAACGGGGAGCTGTTTTTT. This sequence encodes CASRADLNGELFF.